What follows are 29 T cell receptor beta chains derived from one specimen sequenced in a study of Ad26.COV2.S vaccination and SARS-CoV-2 variants. Described treatment: 15 to 20 received Ad26.COV2.S at low or high dose, single or two shots; a few received placebo; per-sample allocation not given. Samples came from day 63 after the first vaccine or placebo injection. The protocol was immunoSEQ multiplex PCR, while the TCRdb copy is restricted to in-frame clones and leaves out a portion. Among 350,000 to 600,000 clones, roughly nine tenths were seen once, and the ten largest hold 1.7%. The sequenced sample was peripheral blood, obtained in a trial of Ad26.COV2.S vaccine versus placebo. These receptors were collected from a person aged 18 to 65 who received the Ad26.COV2.S COVID-19 vaccine or a placebo.

This chain connects TRBV11-1 to TRBJ1-1; D might be TRBD1 (5 bases). V was clipped by 6 bases and J by 0 bases, with 11 bases between them. Germline V gene data show CDR1 as SGHAT and CDR2 as FQDESV (reference sequence). The CDR3 has 14 amino acids. As DNA, the CDR3 is TGTGCCAGCAGGGGGGGACCCATGAACACTGAAGCTTTCTTT. Its protein product is CASRGGPMNTEAFF.

V usage is TRBV27 and J usage is TRBJ1-6; D is ambiguous. Germline-derived CDR1 and CDR2 are MNHEY and SMNVEV (reference sequence). The V end lost 1 base, the J end lost 4 bases, and 8 bases lay between the germline ends. CDR3 length: 15 residues. The DNA of the CDR3 is TGTGCCAGCAGTTTATTTTCGGGGTATAATTCACCCCTCCACTTT. Translated, it gives CASSLFSGYNSPLHF.

The chain joins TRBV7-2 to TRBJ2-5; the D gene is possibly TRBD1 (5 bases). This CDR3 is 14 amino acids long. The ends were cut back, 2 bases at V and 1 base at J, with 8 bases in the middle. In germline, CDR1 is SGHTA, CDR2 FQGNSA. The CDR3 loop reads CASSLIRGQETQYF. The CDR3 region has the DNA TGTGCCAGCAGCTTAATTAGGGGCCAAGAGACCCAGTACTTC.

This sequence joins TRBV30 and TRBJ2-4; D gene ambiguous. There are 12 residues in the CDR3. V gave up 2 bases and J gave up 7 bases, with 9 bases separating them. The V gene's germline CDR1 is GTSNPN and CDR2 SVGIG (reference sequence). CDR3 DNA sequence: TGTGCCTGGAGTATGGACGGTAACATTCAGTACTTC. Encoded protein: CAWSMDGNIQYF.

The J gene is TRBJ2-7, the V gene TRBV2, with D possibly TRBD1 on 6 matching bases. Germline assignment: CDR1 SNHLY and CDR2 FYNNEI. The length of the CDR3 is 14 residues. Trimming took off 6 bases at V and 10 bases at J, with 22 bases between the two ends. This CDR3 reads CASRPPVQGSSQYF. CDR3 nucleotides: TGTGCCAGCAGACCCCCTGTACAGGGATCCTCACAGTACTTC. Full variable domain (missing parts from reference TRBV2 and TRBJ2-7): EPEVTQTPSHQVTQMGQEVILRCVPISNHLYFYWYRQILGQKVEFLVSFYNNEISEKSEIFDDQFSVERPDGSNFTLKIRSTKLEDSAMYFCASRPPVQGSSQYFGPGTRLTVT.

This sequence joins TRBV9 and TRBJ2-1; perhaps TRBD2 as D (6 bases). Trimming took off 0 bases at V and 4 bases at J, with 11 bases between the two ends. The CDR3 is made up of 15 amino acids. Germline values: CDR1 SGDLS, CDR2 YYNGEE. The CDR3 DNA sequence: TGTGCCAGCAGCGTAGACGGGAGTGGGTACAATGAGCAGTTCTTC. Its protein product is CASSVDGSGYNEQFF.

CDR3 sequence (DNA): TGTGCCAGCAGCTTAGATCCTGGCTACAATGAGCAGTTCTTC. It codes for CASSLDPGYNEQFF. The V gene is TRBV7-2, the J gene TRBJ2-1; no clear D. Trimming removed 1 base from V and 3 bases from J, with 7 bases in between. Germline V gives CDR1 SGHTA, CDR2 FQGNSA. CDR3 size: 14 residues.

The CDR3 DNA sequence: TGCGCCAGCAGCCCTTACCGGGACTCAGCACTCGGGGAGCTGTTTTTT. It yields the protein CASSPYRDSALGELFF. The J gene is TRBJ2-2, the V gene TRBV5-1, with D perhaps matching TRBD2 (6 bases). The V gene lost 4 bases and the J gene lost 7 bases, with 20 bases spanning the gap. The CDR3 consists of 16 residues. The germline V gene encodes CDR1 SGHRS and CDR2 YFSETQ.

This clone was found a few times. The genes are TRBV15 and TRBJ1-2; possible D gene TRBD1, 6 bases. The CDR3 runs to 15 residues. In germline, CDR1 is LNHNV, CDR2 YYDKDF (reference sequence). With 0 bases removed from V and 8 bases from J, the gap between germline ends came to 16 bases. For the CDR3, the DNA is TGTGCCACCAGCAGAGAACAGGGTCGAGAGCGCGGCTACACCTTC. Its translation: CATSREQGRERGYTF.

The CDR3, as DNA: TGTGCCAGTAGCCTCGGGAGTTGGGCCTACGAGCAGTACTTC. Protein product: CASSLGSWAYEQYF. V usage is TRBV19 and J usage is TRBJ2-7; a possible D gene is TRBD2 (6 bases). Germline CDR1 and CDR2: LNHDA and SQIVND (reference sequence). The V gene lost 6 bases and the J gene lost 2 bases, with 14 bases spanning the gap. The CDR3 length is 14 residues.

The DNA for the CDR3 is TGTGCCAGCTCATTTCCGGGACACGTAACCTACGAGCAGTACTTC. Its translation: CASSFPGHVTYEQYF. The chain joins TRBV18 to TRBJ2-7; TRBD1 is a possible D gene (6 bases). V was clipped by 5 bases and J by 2 bases, with 16 bases between them. CDR3 length: 15 amino acids. Germline loops: CDR1 KGHSH, CDR2 LQKENI.

V is TRBV6-6 and J is TRBJ1-1, with TRBD1 as a possible D gene (5 bases). With 7 bases removed from V and 1 base from J, the gap between germline ends came to 16 bases. Germline lookup yields CDR1 MNHNY and CDR2 SVGAGI (reference sequence). This CDR3 region has 15 residues. CDR3 nucleotide sequence: TGTGCCAGCATACGTGTGGGGGAGAGGAACACTGAAGCTTTCTTT. This gives the protein CASIRVGERNTEAFF.

The chain links TRBV9 to TRBJ2-1; 8 bases match TRBD1. Germline CDR1 SGDLS, CDR2 YYNGEE. Unmatched junction bases numbered 3, after V lost 4 bases and J lost 9 bases. The CDR3 loop spans 12 amino acids. The CDR3 spells CASSPTGGEQFF. In DNA, the CDR3 is TGTGCCAGCAGCCCTACAGGGGGTGAGCAGTTCTTC.

The chain has TRBV10-2 and TRBJ2-7; 15 nucleotides line up with TRBD2. This CDR3 region has 18 residues. With 5 bases clipped from V and 3 bases from J, the junction kept 11 bases outside the gene matches. Germline V gives CDR1 WSHSY, CDR2 SAAADI. CDR3 protein: CASSRGTSGRLGGYEQYF. CDR3 DNA: TGCGCCAGCAGTAGAGGGACTAGCGGGAGGTTAGGGGGCTACGAGCAGTACTTC.

This chain uses TRBV6-1 with TRBJ2-1; TRBD2 agrees at 7 bases. The CDR3 length is 16 residues. Germline V gene sequence: CDR1 MNHNS, CDR2 SASEGT. V lost 2 bases to trimming and J lost 4 bases; unmatched junction nucleotides: 8. Here the CDR3 reads CASSERASGNYNEQFF. Written as DNA, the CDR3 is TGTGCCAGCAGTGAAAGGGCTAGCGGAAATTACAATGAGCAGTTCTTC.

This chain links TRBV6-5 with TRBJ1-3; a weak D match, TRBD1 (6 bases). Per the germline V gene, CDR1 is MNHEY and CDR2 is SVGAGI. The V and J ends lost 4 bases and 4 bases respectively, with 11 bases between them. This CDR3 region has 14 residues. CDR3 nucleotides: TGTGCCAGCAGTTCCGGGGGGCTGGGAAACACCATATATTTT. Protein: CASSSGGLGNTIYF.

The chain recombines TRBV20-1 with TRBJ2-5; D is unresolved. V shed 3 bases and J shed 5 bases, with 10 bases lying between them. The germline CDR1 and CDR2 sequences are DFQATT and SNEGSKA (reference sequence). This CDR3 is built from 12 residues. CDR3 DNA: TGCAGTGCTAGTGCTGGGTTGGAGACCCAGTACTTC. It encodes CSASAGLETQYF.

The gene calls are TRBV11-2 and TRBJ2-7; D remains ambiguous. Trimming removed 1 base from V and 3 bases from J, with 13 bases in between. The CDR3 is made up of 15 amino acids. Germline V gene data show CDR1 as SGHAT and CDR2 as FQNNGV. As DNA, the CDR3 is TGTGCCAGCAGCTTAGTGCTTAGTCAAAGCTACGAGCAGTACTTC. Translated, it gives CASSLVLSQSYEQYF.

The rearrangement uses TRBV28 and TRBJ2-7, with D tentatively TRBD1 or TRBD2 (5 bases each). Between the trimmed V and J ends, which lost 1 base and 4 bases, there was a span of 11 bases. The CDR3 contains 14 residues. Germline values: CDR1 MDHEN, CDR2 SYDVKM. CDR3 protein: CASSLSGRIYEQYF. Written as DNA, the CDR3 is TGTGCCAGCAGTTTATCGGGACGCATATACGAGCAGTACTTC. The full variable domain, in which reference TRBV28 and TRBJ2-7 provide the parts outside the CDR3, is DVKVTQSSRYLVKRTGEKVFLECVQDMDHENMFWYRQDPGLGLRLIYFSYDVKMKEKGDIPEGYSVSREKKERFSLILESASTNQTSMYLCASSLSGRIYEQYFGPGTRLTVT.

The chain combines TRBV18 with TRBJ1-2; D may be TRBD1 (5 bases). Between the trimmed V and J ends, which lost 3 bases and 3 bases, there was a span of 11 bases. From germline, CDR1 is KGHSH and CDR2 LQKENI. CDR3 size: 14 residues. The CDR3 spells CASSPAGTDYGYTF. The CDR3 nucleotides read TGTGCCAGCTCACCGGCAGGGACGGACTATGGCTACACCTTC.

The J gene is TRBJ1-6, the V gene TRBV18, with 7 bases lining up with TRBD1. The germline CDR1 and CDR2 sequences are KGHSH and LQKENI. The V and J ends lost 3 bases and 7 bases, in that order; junction bases with no gene match: 6. There are 15 residues in the CDR3. The CDR3 sequence: CASSPSGRGNSPLHF. In DNA form, the CDR3 reads TGTGCCAGCTCACCTTCGGGCAGGGGGAATTCACCCCTCCACTTT.

The chain is built from TRBV10-3 and TRBJ2-5, with D unresolved. The CDR3 is 13 residues long. CDR1 and CDR2 (germline): ENHRY, SYGVKD. Trimming removed 7 bases at V and 4 bases at J, with 13 bases between. CDR3: CAINRGSGETQYF. CDR3 in DNA: TGTGCCATCAATAGAGGATCGGGAGAGACCCAGTACTTC.

The chain couples TRBV19 to TRBJ2-7; D ambiguous. This CDR3 spans 14 amino acids. Germline V gene data show CDR1 as LNHDA and CDR2 as SQIVND (reference sequence). The V end was cut by 4 bases, the J end by 0 bases, with 10 bases between. CDR3 loop: CASSKVGSSYEQYF. CDR3 nucleotide sequence: TGTGCCAGTAGTAAGGTGGGCAGCTCCTACGAGCAGTACTTC.

This clone was detected once. J is TRBJ2-2 and V is TRBV5-1; D not resolved. CDR1 is SGHRS and CDR2 is YFSETQ in the germline V gene. V was pared by 0 bases and J by 4 bases, with 4 bases between. CDR3 length equals 13 residues. CDR3 sequence: CASSLASTGELFF. CDR3 in DNA: TGCGCCAGCAGCTTGGCTTCCACCGGGGAGCTGTTTTTT.

The chain links TRBV12-3 or TRBV12-4 to TRBJ2-5; D not certain. The V end was cut by 6 bases, the J end by 3 bases, with 11 bases between. The CDR3 length is 13 residues. CDR3: CASSNQMEETQYF. CDR3 nucleotides: TGTGCCAGCAGCAATCAGATGGAAGAGACCCAGTACTTC.

The CDR3 region has the DNA TGTGCCAGCAGTTACTCAGGGGGACAAGGCTATGGCTACACCTTC. Encoded protein: CASSYSGGQGYGYTF. This chain joins TRBV6-5 and TRBJ1-2; D might be TRBD1 (6 bases). The CDR3 extends over 15 amino acids. The germline CDR1 and CDR2 sequences are MNHEY and SVGAGI. Trimming shortened V by 0 bases and J by 4 bases, and 12 bases separated the two germline ends.

The chain employs TRBV11-2 and TRBJ2-1, with 10 nucleotides matching TRBD1. Germline V gives CDR1 SGHAT, CDR2 FQNNGV. V dropped 8 bases and J dropped 1; count of bases not matched to a gene: 8. This CDR3 is built from 16 residues. In DNA, the CDR3 is TGTGCCAGCGAAGACAGGGGGCAGTTTTCCTACAATGAGCAGTTCTTC. This encodes CASEDRGQFSYNEQFF.

The chain recombines TRBV5-1 with TRBJ1-5; D not certain. Trimming removed 3 bases from V and 0 bases from J, with 10 bases in between. CDR1 and CDR2 from the germline V gene are SGHRS and YFSETQ. The length of the CDR3 is 15 residues. In DNA, the CDR3 is TGCGCCAGCAGCTCGAGTGGACTTAGCAATCAGCCCCAGCATTTT. This encodes CASSSSGLSNQPQHF. The variable domain in full, with the rest retrieved from reference TRBV5-1 and TRBJ1-5, is KAGVTQTPRYLIKTRGQQVTLSCSPISGHRSVSWYQQTPGQGLQFLFEYFSETQRNKGNFPGRFSGRQFSNSRSEMNVSTLELGDSALYLCASSSSGLSNQPQHFGDGTRLSIL.

The CDR3 protein is CAYQGGQSPARYTF. The CDR3 coding sequence is TGTGCCTACCAAGGAGGACAGTCCCCGGCTCGCTACACCTTC. The chain is built from TRBV30 and TRBJ1-2, with TRBD1 as a possible D gene (6 bases). From germline, CDR1 is GTSNPN and CDR2 SVGIG (reference sequence). This CDR3 is built from 14 residues. V was cut by 7 bases and J by 9 bases, with 24 bases left in between.